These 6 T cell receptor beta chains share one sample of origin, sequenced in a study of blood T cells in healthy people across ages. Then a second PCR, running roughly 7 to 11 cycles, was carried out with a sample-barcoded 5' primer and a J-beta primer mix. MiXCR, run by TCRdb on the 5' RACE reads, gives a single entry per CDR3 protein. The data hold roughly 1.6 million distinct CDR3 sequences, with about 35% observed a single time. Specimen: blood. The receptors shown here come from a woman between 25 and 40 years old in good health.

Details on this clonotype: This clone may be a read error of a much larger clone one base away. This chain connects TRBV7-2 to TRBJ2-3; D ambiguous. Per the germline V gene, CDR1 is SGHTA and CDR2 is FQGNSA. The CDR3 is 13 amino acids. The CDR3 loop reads CVSSFKFTDTQYF. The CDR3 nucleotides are TGTGTCAGCAGCTTTAAGTTCACAGATACGCAGTATTTT. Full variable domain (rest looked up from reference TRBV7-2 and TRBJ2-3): GAGVSQSPSNKVTEKGKDVELRCDPISGHTALYWYRQSLGQGLEFLIYFQGNSAPDKSGLPSDRFSAERTGGSVSTLTIQRTQQEDSAVYLCVSSFKFTDTQYFGPGTRLTVL.

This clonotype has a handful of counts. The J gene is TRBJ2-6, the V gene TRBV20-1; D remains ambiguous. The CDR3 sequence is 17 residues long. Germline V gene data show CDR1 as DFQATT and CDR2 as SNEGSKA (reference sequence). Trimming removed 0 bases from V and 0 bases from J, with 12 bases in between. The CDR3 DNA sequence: TGCAGTGCTAGAGATCGGAGCCAGTACTCTGGGGCCAACGTCCTGACTTTC. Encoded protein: CSARDRSQYSGANVLTF.

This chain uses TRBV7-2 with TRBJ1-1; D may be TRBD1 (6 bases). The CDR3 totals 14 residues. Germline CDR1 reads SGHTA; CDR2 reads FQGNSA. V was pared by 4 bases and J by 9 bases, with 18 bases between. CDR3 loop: CASSSNLDRGQAFF. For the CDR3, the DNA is TGTGCCAGCAGCTCGAACCTGGACAGAGGACAAGCTTTCTTT.

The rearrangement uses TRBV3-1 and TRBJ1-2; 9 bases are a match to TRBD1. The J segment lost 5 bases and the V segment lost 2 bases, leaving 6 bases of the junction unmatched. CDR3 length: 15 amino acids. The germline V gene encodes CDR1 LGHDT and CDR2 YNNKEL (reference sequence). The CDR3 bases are TGTGCCAGCAGCCAATCGGGACAGGGTTGGTATGGCTACACCTTC. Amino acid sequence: CASSQSGQGWYGYTF.

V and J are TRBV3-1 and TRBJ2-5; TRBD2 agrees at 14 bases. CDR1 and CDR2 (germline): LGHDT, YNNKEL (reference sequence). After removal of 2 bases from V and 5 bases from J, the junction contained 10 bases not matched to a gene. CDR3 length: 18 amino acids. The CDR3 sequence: CASSQLGLAGDRDETQYF. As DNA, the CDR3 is TGTGCCAGCAGCCAACTGGGACTAGCGGGAGATCGGGATGAGACCCAGTACTTC.

The CDR3 nucleotides are TGTGCCAGCACCAACGGGGGGAGGGGCACAGATACGCAGTATTTT. The encoded protein is CASTNGGRGTDTQYF. This chain uses TRBV7-4 with TRBJ2-3; 7 bases agree with TRBD2. Losses at the gene ends were 7 bases for V and 1 base for J; bases not matched to a gene: 8. Germline values: CDR1 SGHVT, CDR2 SQSDAQ. This CDR3 comprises 15 residues.